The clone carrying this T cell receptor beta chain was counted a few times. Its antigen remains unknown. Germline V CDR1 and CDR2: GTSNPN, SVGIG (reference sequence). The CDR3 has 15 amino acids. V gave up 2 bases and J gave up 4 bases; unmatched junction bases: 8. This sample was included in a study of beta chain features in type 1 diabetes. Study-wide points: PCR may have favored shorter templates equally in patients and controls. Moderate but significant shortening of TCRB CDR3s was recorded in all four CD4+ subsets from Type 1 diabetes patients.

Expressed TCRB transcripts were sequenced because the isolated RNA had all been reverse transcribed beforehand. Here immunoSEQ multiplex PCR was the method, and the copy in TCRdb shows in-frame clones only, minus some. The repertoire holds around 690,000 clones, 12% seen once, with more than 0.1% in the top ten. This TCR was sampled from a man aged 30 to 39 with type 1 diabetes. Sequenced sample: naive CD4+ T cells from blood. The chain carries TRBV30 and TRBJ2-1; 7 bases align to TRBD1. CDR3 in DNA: TGTGCCTGGAGTACTGGGCAGGGACAGTACAATGAGCAGTTCTTC. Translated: CAWSTGQGQYNEQFF.